The sequence of this T cell receptor beta chain was determined in a study of shared clonotypes between healthy human individuals. Sequencing used immunoSEQ multiplex PCR; TCRdb keeps in-frame clones, though not all of them. The data hold 2 million to 3 million clones, with over 85% observed a single time. General study points: Owing to a small donor count, the genetic and exposure-history diversity represented was limited.

From germline, CDR1 is SGHNT and CDR2 YYREEE (reference sequence). This CDR3 comprises 13 residues. Trimming removed 1 base at V and 1 base at J, with 4 bases between. In the case of this clone: Its matching antigen is unknown.

The chain recombines TRBV5-4 with TRBJ2-3, with unresolved D. The origin of this receptor is a man aged 18-30 years in good health. The source material was naive CD4+ T cells sorted from blood. Subset here: CD45RA+ positively selected. CDR3 nucleotides: TGTGCCAGCAGCTTGATTGGCACAGATACGCAGTATTTT. Translation gives CASSLIGTDTQYF.